The rows below give T cell receptor beta chains drawn from one sample of a study of Ad26.COV2.S vaccination and SARS-CoV-2 variants. Here immunoSEQ multiplex PCR was the method, and the copy in TCRdb shows in-frame clones only, minus some. This sample yields some 190,000 clones, of which around 85% are seen a single time; roughly 6% belongs to the top ten. The material sequenced was peripheral blood, taken after recovery from COVID-19. The source of these receptors is a human donor who had recovered from COVID-19. Each CDR3 is given with its conserved first and last residue. Fields, in order: clone size, J gene, D gene, V gene, CDR3 DNA, CDR3 protein. D genes are given only for firm matches. For some rows the clone size is stated as once, few or many, or as a class when expanded; others skip it.

size: once; J: TRBJ2-7; D: .; V: TRBV4-1; DNA: TGCGCCAGCAGCCAAGGAGATAGCTACGAGCAGTACTTC; CDR3: CASSQGDSYEQYF
size: few; J: TRBJ1-6; D: .; V: TRBV7-9; DNA: TGTGCCAGCAGCTTACAGGGGACTAATTCACCCCTCCACTTT; CDR3: CASSLQGTNSPLHF
size: .; J: TRBJ1-3; D: TRBD1; V: TRBV6-4; DNA: TGTGCCAGCAGTGACTCAAGACAGGGGGTGCGTCCTGGAAACACCATATATTTT; CDR3: CASSDSRQGVRPGNTIYF
size: .; J: TRBJ2-3; D: .; V: TRBV10-3; DNA: TGTGCCATCACGTTAGGAGATCAATACCCATTAGATACGCAGTATTTT; CDR3: CAITLGDQYPLDTQYF
size: .; J: TRBJ2-4; D: .; V: TRBV28; DNA: TGTGCCAGCAGTTTGGGCAGGGAGGACATTCAGTACTTC; CDR3: CASSLGREDIQYF
size: .; J: TRBJ1-6; D: .; V: TRBV27; DNA: TGTGCCAGCAGTCCACGCCCGGACGCGAGCTCCTATAATTCACCCCTCCACTTT; CDR3: CASSPRPDASSYNSPLHF
size: .; J: TRBJ2-7; D: .; V: TRBV28; DNA: TGTGCCAGCGCTTTTGCCTGGACCGGAGGCAACGAGCAGTACTTC; CDR3: CASAFAWTGGNEQYF
size: .; J: TRBJ1-2; D: .; V: TRBV5-1; DNA: TGCGCCAGCAGCCCAGCCGCGGACAGAGCTAACTATGGCTACACCTTC; CDR3: CASSPAADRANYGYTF
size: .; J: TRBJ1-6; D: .; V: TRBV15; DNA: TGTGCCACCAGCAGAGGAGTCGTGGAGAGTAATTCACCCCTCCACTTT; CDR3: CATSRGVVESNSPLHF
size: .; J: TRBJ2-2; D: TRBD1; V: TRBV6-5; DNA: TGTGCCAGCAGCCCGGCAGGGGGCACCGGGGAGCTGTTTTTT; CDR3: CASSPAGGTGELFF
size: .; J: TRBJ2-3; D: TRBD2; V: TRBV12-3/TRBV12-4; DNA: TGTGCCAGCAGTTTAGAGCGGGGAAGAGCGCAGTATTTT; CDR3: CASSLERGRAQYF
size: .; J: TRBJ1-2; D: .; V: TRBV29-1; DNA: TGCAGCGTTGAACCCGGAATATCGTATGGCTACACCTTC; CDR3: CSVEPGISYGYTF
size: .; J: TRBJ2-5; D: TRBD1; V: TRBV3-1/TRBV3-2; DNA: TGTGCCAGCAGCCAGACAGGGGGCTGGGAGACCCAGTACTTC; CDR3: CASSQTGGWETQYF
size: .; J: TRBJ2-4; D: TRBD2; V: TRBV9; DNA: TGTGCCAGCAGCCTACAGGGACTAGCGGGGATTCAGTACTTC; CDR3: CASSLQGLAGIQYF
size: .; J: TRBJ1-2; D: .; V: TRBV18; DNA: TGTGCCAGCTCACCGATGGGGGAACATAACTATGGCTACACCTTC; CDR3: CASSPMGEHNYGYTF
size: .; J: TRBJ1-1; D: .; V: TRBV6-5; DNA: TGTGCCAGCAGTTACCGCTCCGGGGGGGAAAACACTGAAGCTTTCTTT; CDR3: CASSYRSGGENTEAFF
size: .; J: TRBJ2-1; D: .; V: TRBV12-3/TRBV12-4; DNA: TGTGCCAGCAGTACCTCAAACTACAATGAGCAGTTCTTC; CDR3: CASSTSNYNEQFF
size: .; J: TRBJ2-2; D: .; V: TRBV12-5; DNA: TGTGCTAGTGGTTTGAAGGCCACCGGGGAGCTGTTTTTT; CDR3: CASGLKATGELFF
size: .; J: TRBJ2-3; D: .; V: TRBV10-3; DNA: TGTGCCATCAGTGAAGAATTGTGGCCAGGGGACACAGATACGCAGTATTTT; CDR3: CAISEELWPGDTDTQYF
size: .; J: TRBJ2-2; D: .; V: TRBV6-5; DNA: TGTGCCAGCATCGAGGGGGGGGACACCGGGGAGCTGTTTTTT; CDR3: CASIEGGDTGELFF
size: .; J: TRBJ1-1; D: .; V: TRBV14; DNA: TGTGCCAGCTTACCCTTAGGGGGGCTCTACACTGAAGCTTTCTTT; CDR3: CASLPLGGLYTEAFF
size: .; J: TRBJ1-3; D: TRBD1; V: TRBV18; DNA: TGTGCCAGCTCATCAGGACAGGGAGGAAACACCATATATTTT; CDR3: CASSSGQGGNTIYF
size: .; J: TRBJ1-4; D: TRBD1; V: TRBV7-8; DNA: TGTGCCAGCAGCTCCCCAGGTCAAATACAGGGGTCCTATGAAAAACTGTTTTTT; CDR3: CASSSPGQIQGSYEKLFF
size: .; J: TRBJ1-2; D: .; V: TRBV29-1; DNA: TGCAGCGTCGCCGGACAGCGCTATGGCTACACCTTC; CDR3: CSVAGQRYGYTF
size: few; J: TRBJ2-6; D: .; V: TRBV7-2; DNA: TGTGCCAGCAGCTTACAGTTCTCTGGGGCCAACGTCCTGACTTTC; CDR3: CASSLQFSGANVLTF
size: .; J: TRBJ1-2; D: .; V: TRBV11-2; DNA: TGTGCCAGCAGCTTCTTTGGGCGGATACAGAACTATGGCTACACCTTC; CDR3: CASSFFGRIQNYGYTF
size: .; J: TRBJ1-4; D: .; V: TRBV5-1; DNA: TGCGCCAGCAGCCAAGGGGGGGGACATGAAAAACTGTTTTTT; CDR3: CASSQGGGHEKLFF
size: .; J: TRBJ2-3; D: .; V: TRBV20-1; DNA: TGCAGTGCCGCGCAAGACCAAACGCAGTATTTT; CDR3: CSAAQDQTQYF
size: .; J: TRBJ1-5; D: .; V: TRBV19; DNA: TGTGCCAGTACCTTGGACGGGAATCAGCCCCAGCATTTT; CDR3: CASTLDGNQPQHF
size: .; J: TRBJ2-3; D: TRBD2; V: TRBV11-2; DNA: TGTGCCAGCAGCTTTAGTGCTACTAGCGTGGATACGCAGTATTTT; CDR3: CASSFSATSVDTQYF
size: .; J: TRBJ2-7; D: TRBD2; V: TRBV4-1; DNA: TGCGCCAGCAGCCAAGAAGGACTAGCGTTTATCAGCTCCTACGAGCAGTACTTC; CDR3: CASSQEGLAFISSYEQYF
size: .; J: TRBJ1-1; D: .; V: TRBV19; DNA: TGTGCCAGTAGTGGGGGAGCACACACTGAAGCTTTCTTT; CDR3: CASSGGAHTEAFF
size: .; J: TRBJ1-3; D: TRBD1; V: TRBV19; DNA: TGTGCCAGTAGTATCGGGACAGCGCTTGGAAACACCATATATTTT; CDR3: CASSIGTALGNTIYF
size: once; J: TRBJ2-1; D: TRBD1; V: TRBV15; DNA: TGTGCCACCAGCGAGCCGGGACAGGGAGTGGATGAGCAGTTCTTC; CDR3: CATSEPGQGVDEQFF
size: .; J: TRBJ2-7; D: .; V: TRBV2; DNA: TGTGCCAGCAGGCGGGACAGAGATAACTACGAGCAGTACTTC; CDR3: CASRRDRDNYEQYF
size: .; J: TRBJ1-2; D: TRBD1; V: TRBV19; DNA: TGTGCCAGTAGTATAAGGGCCCCGGGACAGGGCTATGGCTACACCTTC; CDR3: CASSIRAPGQGYGYTF
size: .; J: TRBJ1-6; D: .; V: TRBV6-4; DNA: TGTGCCAGCAGTGACCCCTCCAGGGTCGAAGGCTTTTCACCCCTCCACTTT; CDR3: CASSDPSRVEGFSPLHF
size: once; J: TRBJ2-5; D: .; V: TRBV18; DNA: TGTGCCAGCTCACCTAGGGCCGTCCAAGAGACCCAGTACTTC; CDR3: CASSPRAVQETQYF
size: .; J: TRBJ1-6; D: TRBD1; V: TRBV6-5; DNA: TGTGCCAGCCGCAGGACAGGAAATTCACCCCTCCACTTT; CDR3: CASRRTGNSPLHF
size: .; J: TRBJ2-7; D: .; V: TRBV20-1; DNA: TGCAGTGCTGTACAGGGAAACGAGCAGTACTTC; CDR3: CSAVQGNEQYF
size: .; J: TRBJ1-3; D: TRBD1; V: TRBV2; DNA: TGTGCCAGCACCCTCGAAGGGGGCAGCCTAACCCCTGGAAACACCATATATTTT; CDR3: CASTLEGGSLTPGNTIYF
size: .; J: TRBJ2-5; D: .; V: TRBV2; DNA: TGTGCCAGCGCTCGGGACATGGAAGAGACCCAGTACTTC; CDR3: CASARDMEETQYF
size: .; J: TRBJ2-1; D: .; V: TRBV9; DNA: TGTGCCAGCAGCGTAGCTACGGCGGGGGCTTCAGTAGGGAGTGAGCAGTTCTTC; CDR3: CASSVATAGASVGSEQFF
size: .; J: TRBJ1-5; D: .; V: TRBV4-1; DNA: TGCGCCAGCAGCCCAAGCCAGGGTAATCAGCCCCAGCATTTT; CDR3: CASSPSQGNQPQHF
size: .; J: TRBJ2-7; D: .; V: TRBV28; DNA: TGTGCCAGCACTCATGGGTACGAGCAGTACTTC; CDR3: CASTHGYEQYF
size: once; J: TRBJ2-1; D: TRBD2; V: TRBV6-5; DNA: TGTGCCAGCAAAAGAAATAGCGGGAGCTTCGATGAGCAGTTCTTC; CDR3: CASKRNSGSFDEQFF
size: few; J: TRBJ1-5; D: .; V: TRBV19; DNA: TGTGCCAGTAGCCTCCGGGGGTGGCCCCACAATCAGCCCCAGCATTTT; CDR3: CASSLRGWPHNQPQHF
size: .; J: TRBJ1-4; D: .; V: TRBV2; DNA: TGTGCCAGCGGCCTACAGGGTGAGGTTGAAAAACTGTTTTTT; CDR3: CASGLQGEVEKLFF